The sequence of this T cell receptor (beta chain) was determined in a study of shared clonotypes between healthy human individuals. This clone was recorded many times. Data came from immunoSEQ multiplex PCR; TCRdb stores just in-frame clones and leaves some out. The sample has roughly 300,000 clones, less than 85% seen once. Germline-derived CDR1 and CDR2 are SEHNR and FQNEAQ (reference sequence). This CDR3 is 13 amino acids long. Trimming took off 6 bases at V and 5 bases at J, with 10 bases between the two ends. The specimen sequenced was memory CD4+ T cells sorted from blood. Subset defined: CD45RA-negative fraction. This chain joins TRBV7-9 and TRBJ1-4; D is perhaps TRBD1 (5 bases). The clonotype comes from a man between 25 and 39 years old in good health. The CDR3 region is CASSGQGNEKLFF. The DNA of the CDR3 is TGTGCCAGCAGTGGTCAGGGAAATGAAAAACTGTTTTTT.